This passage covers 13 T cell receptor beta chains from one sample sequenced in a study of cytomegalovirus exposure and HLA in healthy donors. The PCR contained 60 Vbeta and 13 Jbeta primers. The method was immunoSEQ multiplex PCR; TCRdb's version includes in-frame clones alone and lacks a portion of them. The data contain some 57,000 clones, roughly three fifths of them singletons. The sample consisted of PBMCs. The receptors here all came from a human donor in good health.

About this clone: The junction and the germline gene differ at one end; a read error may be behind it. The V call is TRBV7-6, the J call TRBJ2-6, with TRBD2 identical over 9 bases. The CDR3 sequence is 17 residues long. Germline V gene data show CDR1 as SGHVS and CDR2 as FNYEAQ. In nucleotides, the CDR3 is TGTGCCAGCAGCTTAAACGGCGGGGGGGCTGGGGCCAACGTCCTGCCTTTC. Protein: CASSLNGGGAGANVLPF.

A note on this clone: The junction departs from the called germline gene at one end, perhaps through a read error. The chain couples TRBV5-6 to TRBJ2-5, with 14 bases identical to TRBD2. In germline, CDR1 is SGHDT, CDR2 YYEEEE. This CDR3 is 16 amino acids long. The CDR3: CASTLTSGGVQETQYF. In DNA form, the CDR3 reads TGTGCCAGCACCTTGACTAGCGGGGGGGTACAAGAGACCCAGTACTTC. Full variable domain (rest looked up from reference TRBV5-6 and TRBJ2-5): DAGVTQSPTHLIKTRGQQVTLRCSPKSGHDTVSWYQQALGQGPQFIFQYYEEEERQRGNFPDRFSGHQFPNYSSELNVNALLLGDSALYLCASTLTSGGVQETQYFGPGTRLLVL.

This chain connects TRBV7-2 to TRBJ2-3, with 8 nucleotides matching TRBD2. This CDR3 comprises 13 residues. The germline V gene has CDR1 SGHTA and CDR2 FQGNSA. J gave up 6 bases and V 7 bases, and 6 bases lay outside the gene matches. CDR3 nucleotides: TGTGCCAGCACACTAGCGGTCCCCGATACGCAGTATTTT. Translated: CASTLAVPDTQYF.

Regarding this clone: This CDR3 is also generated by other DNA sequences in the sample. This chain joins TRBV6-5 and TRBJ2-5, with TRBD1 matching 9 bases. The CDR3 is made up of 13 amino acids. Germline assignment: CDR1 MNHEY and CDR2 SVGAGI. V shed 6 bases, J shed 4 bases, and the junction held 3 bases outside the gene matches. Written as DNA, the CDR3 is TGTGCCAGCAGGGGACAGGGAGGAGAGACCCAGTACTTC. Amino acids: CASRGQGGETQYF.

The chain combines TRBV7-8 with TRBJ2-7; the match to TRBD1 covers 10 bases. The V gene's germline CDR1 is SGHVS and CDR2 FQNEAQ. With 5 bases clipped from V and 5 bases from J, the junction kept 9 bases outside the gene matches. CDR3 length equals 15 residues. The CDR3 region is CASSRQGARQDEQYF. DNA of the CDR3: TGTGCCAGCAGCCGACAGGGGGCCCGTCAAGACGAGCAGTACTTC.

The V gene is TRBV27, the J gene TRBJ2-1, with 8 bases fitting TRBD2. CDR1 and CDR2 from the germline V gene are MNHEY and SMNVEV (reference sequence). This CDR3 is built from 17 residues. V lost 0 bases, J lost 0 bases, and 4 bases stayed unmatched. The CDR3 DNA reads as TGTGCCAGCAGTTTATCACTAGCGGTAAGCTCCTACAATGAGCAGTTCTTC. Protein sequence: CASSLSLAVSSYNEQFF.

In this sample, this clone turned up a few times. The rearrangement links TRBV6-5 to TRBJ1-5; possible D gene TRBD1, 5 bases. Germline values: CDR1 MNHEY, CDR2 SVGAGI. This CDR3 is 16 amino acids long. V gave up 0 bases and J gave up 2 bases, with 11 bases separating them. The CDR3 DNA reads TGTGCCAGCAGTTACTCTTATGGGGGGGGCAATCAGCCCCAGCATTTT. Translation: CASSYSYGGGNQPQHF.

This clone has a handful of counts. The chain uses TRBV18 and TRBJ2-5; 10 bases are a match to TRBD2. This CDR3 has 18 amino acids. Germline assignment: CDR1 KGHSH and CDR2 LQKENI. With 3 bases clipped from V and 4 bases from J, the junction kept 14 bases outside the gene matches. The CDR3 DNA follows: TGTGCCAGCTCACCGCGTTTGGTGGTAGCGGGGGGCACAGAGACCCAGTACTTC. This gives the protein CASSPRLVVAGGTETQYF.

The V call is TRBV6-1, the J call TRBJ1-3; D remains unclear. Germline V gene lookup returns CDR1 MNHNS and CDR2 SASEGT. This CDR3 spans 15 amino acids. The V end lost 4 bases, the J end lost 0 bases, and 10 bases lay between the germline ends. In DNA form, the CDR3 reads TGTGCCAGCAGTGTCGACGGGAGCTCTGGAAACACCATATATTTT. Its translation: CASSVDGSSGNTIYF.

DNA for the CDR3: TGTGCCAGCAGCGCCCCGCGGGGGGCCTCCTACAATGAGCAGTTCTTC. Translated, it gives CASSAPRGASYNEQFF. The chain recombines TRBV9 with TRBJ2-1; TRBD2 matches 8 bases. The junction had 5 bases not matched to a gene; V was cut back by 3 bases and J by 0 bases. Germline-derived CDR1 and CDR2 are SGDLS and YYNGEE. The CDR3 length is 16 residues.

CDR3 coding DNA: TGCGCCAGCAGCCCCAGGGGGTCCTCTGGAAACACCATATATTTT. Its translation is CASSPRGSSGNTIYF. This chain joins TRBV5-1 and TRBJ1-3; 7 bases match TRBD1. V was pared by 4 bases and J by 0 bases, with 4 bases of the junction left unmatched. This CDR3 has 15 amino acids. Germline CDR1 and CDR2: SGHRS and YFSETQ.

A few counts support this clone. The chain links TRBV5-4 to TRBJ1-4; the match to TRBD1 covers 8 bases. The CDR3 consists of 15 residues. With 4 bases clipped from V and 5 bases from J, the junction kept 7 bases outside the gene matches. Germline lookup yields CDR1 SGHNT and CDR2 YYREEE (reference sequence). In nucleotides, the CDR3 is TGTGCCAGCAGCCGTCGGGACAGGTTAAATGAAAAACTGTTTTTT. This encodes CASSRRDRLNEKLFF.

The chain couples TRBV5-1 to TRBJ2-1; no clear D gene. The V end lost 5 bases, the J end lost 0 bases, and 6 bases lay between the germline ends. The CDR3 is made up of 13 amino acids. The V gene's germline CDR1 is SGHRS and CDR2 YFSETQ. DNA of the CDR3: TGCGCCAGCAGGGTAGTCTCCTACAATGAGCAGTTCTTC. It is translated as CASRVVSYNEQFF.